This entry is about one TCR beta chain. The sample originates from a study of blood T cell repertoires in COVID-19. On the study more broadly: Both acute and convalescent COVID-19 samples were obtained from the United States, Italy and Spain.

Profiling relied on immunoSEQ multiplex PCR, and the TCRdb table lists in-frame clones only, not all of them. The data contain tens of thousands of clones, 91% of them singletons. This CDR3 is 15 amino acids long. V lost 3 bases and J 7 bases, leaving 14 bases between the germline ends. Per germline, CDR1 SGHDT and CDR2 YYEEEE. The receptor's source is a woman aged 45-59 years in a cohort sampled during active COVID-19. The sequencing input was peripheral blood. The rearrangement uses TRBV5-6 and TRBJ1-6, with a possible D match to TRBD1 (6 bases). The CDR3 here is CASSSPTGYNSPLHF. The CDR3 nucleotides are TGTGCCAGCAGCTCGCCTACAGGGTACAATTCACCCCTCCACTTT.